This T cell receptor beta chain comes out of a study of T cells in Graves' hyperthyroidism and ophthalmopathy. There are a few counts of this clonotype. No antigen is known for it. Study conclusions and caveats: Progression to ophthalmopathy was predicted a median of roughly 6.6 months early.

Amplification targeted TCR beta CDR3 regions from RNA transcripts. An initial round of RT-PCR targeting the TCR CDR3 relied on the HTBI primer set. TCRdb reprocessed the multiplex PCR reads with MiXCR, giving one entry per CDR3 protein. The sample shows 700,000 or so distinct CDR3 sequences, 15% to 20% of them seen only once. Recently diagnosed hyperthyroidism of less than 2 months' duration affected patients aged 18 to 65. This TCR was recovered from a man aged 18 to 30 with Graves' hyperthyroidism. The sequenced sample was blood.

DNA for the CDR3: TGTGCCAGCAGCTCGAGCAGCCTCACTACAGATACGCAGTATTTT. Translating it yields CASSSSSLTTDTQYF. J is TRBJ2-3 and V is TRBV7-8, with D uncertain. The CDR3 covers 15 residues. Deletions cut 4 bases from V and 3 bases from J, with 14 bases between. Germline CDR1 is SGHVS and CDR2 is FQNEAQ.